The clone carrying this T cell receptor beta chain was observed a few times. TCRdb re-derived calls from the RT-PCR reads in MiXCR, one entry per CDR3 protein. The sample has a few hundred thousand distinct CDR3 sequences; 12% to 15% are singletons. The sample comes from a study of patients and donors after allogeneic stem cell transplantation. V shed 6 bases and J 7 bases; nucleotides not matched to a gene: 8. This CDR3 has 15 amino acids. Germline V CDR1 and CDR2: WSHSY, SAAADI. This TCR was recovered from a human donor who was either an allogeneic HSCT recipient or a stem cell or donor lymphocyte infusion donor (not recorded which). It is not recorded whose cells these are; they may come from a transplant donor. The rearrangement uses TRBV10-2 and TRBJ2-2; 10 bases are shared with TRBD2. Sample: blood, either unsorted or a sorted T cell fraction (not recorded which). This chain's CDR3 is CASRVSGGAYGELFF. CDR3 sequence (DNA): TGCGCCAGCAGAGTAAGCGGGGGGGCCTACGGGGAGCTGTTTTTT.